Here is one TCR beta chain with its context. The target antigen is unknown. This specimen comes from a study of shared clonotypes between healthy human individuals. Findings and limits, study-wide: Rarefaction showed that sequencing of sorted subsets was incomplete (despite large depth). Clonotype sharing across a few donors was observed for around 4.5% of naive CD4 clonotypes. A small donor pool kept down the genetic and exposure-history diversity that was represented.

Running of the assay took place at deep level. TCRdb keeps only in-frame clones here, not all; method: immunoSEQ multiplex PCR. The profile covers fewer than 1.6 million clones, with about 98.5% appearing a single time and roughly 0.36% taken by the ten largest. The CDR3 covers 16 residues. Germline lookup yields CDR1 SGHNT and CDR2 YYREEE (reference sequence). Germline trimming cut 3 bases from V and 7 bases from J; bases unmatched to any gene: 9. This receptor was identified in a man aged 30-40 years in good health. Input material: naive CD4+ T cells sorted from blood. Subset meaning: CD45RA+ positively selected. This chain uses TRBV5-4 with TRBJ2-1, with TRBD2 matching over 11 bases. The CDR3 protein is CASSSNIAGGPNEQFF. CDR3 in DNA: TGTGCCAGCAGCTCCAACATAGCGGGAGGGCCTAATGAGCAGTTCTTC.